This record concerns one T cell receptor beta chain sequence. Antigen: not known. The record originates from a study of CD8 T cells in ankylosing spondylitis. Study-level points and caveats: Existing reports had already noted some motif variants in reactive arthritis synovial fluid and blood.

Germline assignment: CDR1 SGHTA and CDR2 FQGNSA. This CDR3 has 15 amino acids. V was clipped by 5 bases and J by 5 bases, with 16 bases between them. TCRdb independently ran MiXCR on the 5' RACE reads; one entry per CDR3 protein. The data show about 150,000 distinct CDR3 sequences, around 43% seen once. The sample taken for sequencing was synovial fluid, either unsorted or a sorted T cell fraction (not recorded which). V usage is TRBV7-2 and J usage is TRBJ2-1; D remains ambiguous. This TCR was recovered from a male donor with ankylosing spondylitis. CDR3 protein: CASSPIYEYDNEQFF. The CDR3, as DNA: TGTGCCAGCAGCCCCATTTATGAGTATGACAATGAGCAGTTCTTC.